This T cell receptor beta chain is drawn from a study of blood T cell repertoires in COVID-19. Study-level background: Material from acute and convalescent COVID-19 was sourced from the United States, Italy and Spain. PBMCs, B-cell-depleted T cells, or T cells were the source of the cDNA or gDNA that made up the material.

Authors' processing steps: Estimation of nucleated cell counts was performed using reference gene primer amplification. Method: immunoSEQ multiplex PCR; TCRdb's copy keeps in-frame clones and lacks some. V and J calls and clone size follow that table, whereas D and trimming were derived from the DNA. This sample has some 70,000 clones, with approximately 90% found just once. In germline, CDR1 is SGDLS, CDR2 YYNGEE. CDR3 size: 16 residues. V shed 4 bases and J 6 bases; nucleotides not matched to a gene: 12. Sample: peripheral blood. This receptor was identified in a human donor in a cohort sampled during active COVID-19. J is TRBJ2-1 and V is TRBV9, with TRBD2 matching over 8 bases. The DNA for the CDR3 is TGTGCCAGCAGCCCCCGGGGAAGCGGGAGTACCAATGAGCAGTTCTTC. Its protein product is CASSPRGSGSTNEQFF.